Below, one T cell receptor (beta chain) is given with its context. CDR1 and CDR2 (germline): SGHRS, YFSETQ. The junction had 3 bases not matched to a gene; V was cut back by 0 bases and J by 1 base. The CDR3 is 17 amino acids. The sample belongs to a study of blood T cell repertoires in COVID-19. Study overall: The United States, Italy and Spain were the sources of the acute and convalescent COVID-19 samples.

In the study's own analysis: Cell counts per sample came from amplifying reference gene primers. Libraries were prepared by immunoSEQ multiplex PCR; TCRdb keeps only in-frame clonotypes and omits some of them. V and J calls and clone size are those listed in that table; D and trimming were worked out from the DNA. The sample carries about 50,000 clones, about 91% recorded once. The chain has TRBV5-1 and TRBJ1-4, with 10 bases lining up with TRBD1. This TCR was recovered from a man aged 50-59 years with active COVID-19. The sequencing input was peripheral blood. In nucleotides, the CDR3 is TGCGCCAGCAGCTTGGCCTGGGACAGGGGAACTAATGAAAAACTGTTTTTT. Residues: CASSLAWDRGTNEKLFF.